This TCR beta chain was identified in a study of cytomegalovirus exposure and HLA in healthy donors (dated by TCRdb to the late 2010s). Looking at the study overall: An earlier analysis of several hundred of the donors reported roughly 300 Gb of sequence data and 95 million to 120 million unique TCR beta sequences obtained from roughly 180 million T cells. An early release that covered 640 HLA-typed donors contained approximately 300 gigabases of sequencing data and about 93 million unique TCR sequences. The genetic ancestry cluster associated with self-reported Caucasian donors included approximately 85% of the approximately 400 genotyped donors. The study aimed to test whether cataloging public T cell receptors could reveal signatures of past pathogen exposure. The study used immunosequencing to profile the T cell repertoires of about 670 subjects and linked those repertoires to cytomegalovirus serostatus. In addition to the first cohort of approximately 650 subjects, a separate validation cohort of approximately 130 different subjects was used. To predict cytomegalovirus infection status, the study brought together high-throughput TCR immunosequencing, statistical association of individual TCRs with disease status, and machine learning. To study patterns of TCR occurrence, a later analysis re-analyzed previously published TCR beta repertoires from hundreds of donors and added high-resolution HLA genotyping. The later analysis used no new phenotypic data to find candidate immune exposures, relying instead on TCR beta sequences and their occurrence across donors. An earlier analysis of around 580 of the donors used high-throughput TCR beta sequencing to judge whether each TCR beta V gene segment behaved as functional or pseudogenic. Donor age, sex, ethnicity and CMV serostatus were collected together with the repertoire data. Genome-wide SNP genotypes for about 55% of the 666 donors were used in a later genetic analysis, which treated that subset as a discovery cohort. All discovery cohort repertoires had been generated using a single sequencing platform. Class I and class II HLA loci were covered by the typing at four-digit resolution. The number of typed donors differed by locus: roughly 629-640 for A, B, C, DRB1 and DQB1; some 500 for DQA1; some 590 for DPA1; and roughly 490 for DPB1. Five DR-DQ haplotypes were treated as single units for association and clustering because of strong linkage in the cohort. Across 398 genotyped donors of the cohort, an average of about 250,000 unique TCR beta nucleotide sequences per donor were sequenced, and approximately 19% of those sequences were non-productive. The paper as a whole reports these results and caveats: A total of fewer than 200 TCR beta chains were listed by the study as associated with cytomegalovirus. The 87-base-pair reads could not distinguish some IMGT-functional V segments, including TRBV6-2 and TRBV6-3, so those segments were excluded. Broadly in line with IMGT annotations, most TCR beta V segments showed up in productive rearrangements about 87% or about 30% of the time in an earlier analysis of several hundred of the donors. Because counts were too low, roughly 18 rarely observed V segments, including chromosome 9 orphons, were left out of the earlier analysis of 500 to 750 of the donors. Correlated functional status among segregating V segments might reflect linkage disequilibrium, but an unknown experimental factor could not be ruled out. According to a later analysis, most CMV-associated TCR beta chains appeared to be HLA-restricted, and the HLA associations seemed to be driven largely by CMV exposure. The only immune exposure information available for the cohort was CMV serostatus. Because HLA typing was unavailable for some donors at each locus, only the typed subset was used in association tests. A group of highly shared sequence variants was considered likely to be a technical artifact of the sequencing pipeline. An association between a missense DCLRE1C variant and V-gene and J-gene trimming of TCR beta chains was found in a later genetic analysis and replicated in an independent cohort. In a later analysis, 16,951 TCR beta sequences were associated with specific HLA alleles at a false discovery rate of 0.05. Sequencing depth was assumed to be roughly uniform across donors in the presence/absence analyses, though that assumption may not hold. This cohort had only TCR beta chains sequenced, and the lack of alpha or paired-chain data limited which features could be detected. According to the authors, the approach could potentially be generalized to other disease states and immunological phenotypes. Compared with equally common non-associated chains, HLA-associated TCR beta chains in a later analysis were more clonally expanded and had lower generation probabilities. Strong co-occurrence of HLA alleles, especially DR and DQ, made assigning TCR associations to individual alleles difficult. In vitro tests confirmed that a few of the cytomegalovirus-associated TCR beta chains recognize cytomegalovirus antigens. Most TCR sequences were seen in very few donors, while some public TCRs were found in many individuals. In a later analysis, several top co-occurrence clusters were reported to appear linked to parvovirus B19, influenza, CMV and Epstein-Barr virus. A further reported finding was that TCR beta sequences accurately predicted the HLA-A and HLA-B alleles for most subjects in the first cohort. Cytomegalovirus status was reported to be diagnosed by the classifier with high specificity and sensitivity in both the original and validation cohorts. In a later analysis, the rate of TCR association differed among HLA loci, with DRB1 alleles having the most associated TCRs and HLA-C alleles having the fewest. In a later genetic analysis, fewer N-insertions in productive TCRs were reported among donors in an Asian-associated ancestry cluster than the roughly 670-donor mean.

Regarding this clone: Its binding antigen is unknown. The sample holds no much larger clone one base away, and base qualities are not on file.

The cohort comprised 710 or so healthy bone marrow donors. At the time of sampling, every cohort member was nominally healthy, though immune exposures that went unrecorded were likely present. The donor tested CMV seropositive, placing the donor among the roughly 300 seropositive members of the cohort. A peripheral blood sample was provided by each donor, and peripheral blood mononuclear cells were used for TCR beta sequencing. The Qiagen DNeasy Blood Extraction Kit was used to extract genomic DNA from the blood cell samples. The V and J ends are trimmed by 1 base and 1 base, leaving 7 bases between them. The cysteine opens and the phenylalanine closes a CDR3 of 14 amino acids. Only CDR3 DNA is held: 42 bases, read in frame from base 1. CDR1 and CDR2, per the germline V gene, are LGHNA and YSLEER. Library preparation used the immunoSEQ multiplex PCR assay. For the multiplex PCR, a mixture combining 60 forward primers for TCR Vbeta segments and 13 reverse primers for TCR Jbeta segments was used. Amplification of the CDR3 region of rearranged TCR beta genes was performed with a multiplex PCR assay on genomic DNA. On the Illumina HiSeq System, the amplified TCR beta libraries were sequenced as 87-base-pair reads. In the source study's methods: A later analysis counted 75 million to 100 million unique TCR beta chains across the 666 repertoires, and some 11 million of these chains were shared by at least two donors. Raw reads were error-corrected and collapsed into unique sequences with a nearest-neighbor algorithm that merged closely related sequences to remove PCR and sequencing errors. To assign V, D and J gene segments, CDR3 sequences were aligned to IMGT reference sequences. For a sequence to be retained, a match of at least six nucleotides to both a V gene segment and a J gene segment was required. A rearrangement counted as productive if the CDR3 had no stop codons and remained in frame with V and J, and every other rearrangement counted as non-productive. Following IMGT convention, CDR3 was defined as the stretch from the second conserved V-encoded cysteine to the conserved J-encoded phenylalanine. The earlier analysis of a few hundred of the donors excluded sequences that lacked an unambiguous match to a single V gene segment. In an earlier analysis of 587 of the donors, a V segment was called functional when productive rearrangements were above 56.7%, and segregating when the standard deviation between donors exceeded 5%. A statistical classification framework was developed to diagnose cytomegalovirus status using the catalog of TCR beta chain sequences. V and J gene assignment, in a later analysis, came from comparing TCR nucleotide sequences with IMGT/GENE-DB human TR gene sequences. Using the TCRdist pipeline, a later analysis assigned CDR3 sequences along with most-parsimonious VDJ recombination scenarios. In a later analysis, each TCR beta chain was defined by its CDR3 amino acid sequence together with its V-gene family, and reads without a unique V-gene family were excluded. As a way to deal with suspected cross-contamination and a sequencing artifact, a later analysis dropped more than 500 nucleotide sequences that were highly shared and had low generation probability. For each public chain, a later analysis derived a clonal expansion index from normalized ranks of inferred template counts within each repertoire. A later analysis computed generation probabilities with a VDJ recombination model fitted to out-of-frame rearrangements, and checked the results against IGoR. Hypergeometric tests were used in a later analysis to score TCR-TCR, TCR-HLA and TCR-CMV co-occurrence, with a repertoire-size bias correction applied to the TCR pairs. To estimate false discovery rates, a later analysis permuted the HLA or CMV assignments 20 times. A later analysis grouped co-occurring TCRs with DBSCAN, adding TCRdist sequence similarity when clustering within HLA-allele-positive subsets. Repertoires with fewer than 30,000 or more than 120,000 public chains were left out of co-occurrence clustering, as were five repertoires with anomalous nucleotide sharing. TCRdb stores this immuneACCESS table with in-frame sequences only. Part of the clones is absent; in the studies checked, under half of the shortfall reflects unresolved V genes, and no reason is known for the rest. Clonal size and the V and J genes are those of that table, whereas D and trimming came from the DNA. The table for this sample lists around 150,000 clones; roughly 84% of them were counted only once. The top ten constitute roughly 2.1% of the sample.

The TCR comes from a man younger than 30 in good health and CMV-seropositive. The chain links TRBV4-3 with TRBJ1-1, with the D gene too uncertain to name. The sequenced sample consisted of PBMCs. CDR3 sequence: CASSQVPGNTEAFF. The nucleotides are TGCGCCAGCAGCCAAGTTCCCGGGAACACTGAAGCTTTCTTT.